This TCR beta chain originates from a study of blood T cell repertoires in COVID-19. Study-wide background: The samples span acute and convalescent COVID-19 from the United States, Italy and Spain.

Germline lookup yields CDR1 SGDLS and CDR2 YYNGEE. CDR3 size: 15 residues. Trimming shortened V by 1 base and J by 0 bases, and 11 bases separated the two germline ends. Profiling relied on immunoSEQ multiplex PCR, and the TCRdb table lists in-frame clones only, not all of them. The sample shows fewer than 150,000 clones, roughly 80% of them seen only once. The TCR originated in a man between 65 and 80 years old with acute or convalescent COVID-19. The chain is built from TRBV9 and TRBJ2-7; maybe TRBD2 (5 bases). Sequenced material: peripheral blood. CDR3 in DNA: TGTGCCAGCAGCGTATTTGCGGGTAGCTCCTACGAGCAGTACTTC. Its translation is CASSVFAGSSYEQYF.